The 28 T cell receptor beta chains below all came from one sample that was sequenced in a study of T-cell reconstitution after alpha-beta-depleted transplantation in children. It was with unique molecular identifiers that the TCRbeta library was prepared. MiXCR, applied by TCRdb to the PCR reads, yields one record per CDR3 protein. In the table there are some 300,000 distinct CDR3 sequences, around 10% of which are singletons. Source: PBMCs, taken before TCRalphabeta/CD19-depleted stem cell transplant. These receptors originate from a boy younger than two with acute myeloid leukemia, due to receive a stem cell transplant.

The genes are TRBV28 and TRBJ2-1, with TRBD2 matching over 11 bases. This CDR3 region has 15 residues. The ends lost 9 bases at V and 2 bases at J; junction bases unmatched: 6. Germline-derived CDR1 and CDR2 are MDHEN and SYDVKM. In nucleotides, the CDR3 is TGTGCCAGACAATCGACTAGCGGGGCCTACAATGAGCAGTTCTTC. Protein product: CARQSTSGAYNEQFF. The variable domain in full, completed from reference TRBV28 and TRBJ2-1, reads DVKVTQSSRYLVKRTGEKVFLECVQDMDHENMFWYRQDPGLGLRLIYFSYDVKMKEKGDIPEGYSVSREKKERFSLILESASTNQTSMYLCARQSTSGAYNEQFFGPGTRLTVL.

This clonotype was detected ten times or more. Germline is not matched at one junction end, which may reflect a read error. The rearrangement uses TRBV6-5 and TRBJ2-5; tentatively, D is TRBD1 (6 bases). The CDR3 runs to 16 residues. From germline, CDR1 is MNHEY and CDR2 SVGAGI. The CDR3: CASSYLPTGLVETQYF. The CDR3 DNA is TGTGCCAGCAGCTACTTACCCACAGGGCTCGTGGAGACCCAGTACTTC.

This clonotype was found many times. The chain is built from TRBV7-3 and TRBJ2-2, with D uncertain. With 0 bases removed from V and 4 bases from J, the gap between germline ends came to 12 bases. The CDR3 is made up of 16 amino acids. Germline V gene data show CDR1 as SGHTA and CDR2 as FQGTGA. CDR3 in amino acids: CASSLTGRISTGELFF. The CDR3 nucleotides are TGTGCCAGCAGCTTAACCGGCAGGATATCCACCGGGGAGCTGTTTTTT.

In this sample, this clonotype turned up a few times. This CDR3 reads CSVRPLFQETQYF. The CDR3, as DNA: TGCAGCGTCCGGCCACTGTTCCAAGAGACCCAGTACTTC. The chain has TRBV29-1 and TRBJ2-5; D remains unclear. The germline CDR1 and CDR2 sequences are SQVTM and ANQGSEA. V gave up 6 bases and J gave up 1 base, with 12 bases separating them. The CDR3 is 13 residues long.

The sample holds many counts of this clonotype. The chain recombines TRBV5-1 with TRBJ1-1; 7 nucleotides agree with TRBD1. Trimming at V came to 4 bases and at J to 7 bases, leaving 4 bases not matched to a gene. The germline CDR1 and CDR2 sequences are SGHRS and YFSETQ. This CDR3 has 12 residues. The CDR3 sequence is CASSQTGLEAFF. CDR3 in DNA: TGCGCCAGCAGCCAGACAGGGCTTGAAGCTTTCTTT. The variable domain in full, with the rest retrieved from reference TRBV5-1 and TRBJ1-1, is KAGVTQTPRYLIKTRGQQVTLSCSPISGHRSVSWYQQTPGQGLQFLFEYFSETQRNKGNFPGRFSGRQFSNSRSEMNVSTLELGDSALYLCASSQTGLEAFFGQGTRLTVV.

This clonotype was picked up many times. This rearrangement joins TRBV11-2 to TRBJ1-1; TRBD1 might be the D (5 bases). The CDR3 runs 15 residues. Germline V gene lookup returns CDR1 SGHAT and CDR2 FQNNGV. V lost 3 bases to trimming and J lost 0 bases, with 11 bases between them. The CDR3, as DNA: TGTGCCAGCAGCTTGAGGGGCAGGGTGAACACTGAAGCTTTCTTT. This sequence encodes CASSLRGRVNTEAFF.

The table lists this clonotype with many counts. CDR3 nucleotides: TGTGCCAGCACCCACAGGGGCAATAATTCACCCCTCCACTTT. Protein: CASTHRGNNSPLHF. This chain connects TRBV6-2 or TRBV6-3 to TRBJ1-6; 7 positions match TRBD1. There are 14 residues in the CDR3. J gave up 5 bases and V 7 bases, and 5 bases lay outside the gene matches. Germline-derived CDR1 and CDR2 are MNHEY and SVGEGT.

In this sample, this clonotype turned up many times. The DNA for the CDR3 is TGCGCCAGCTGGGACGGTCCTAGCACAGATACGCAGTATTTT. It specifies CASWDGPSTDTQYF. This sequence joins TRBV5-1 and TRBJ2-3; the D call may be TRBD1 or TRBD2 (5 bases each). The germline V and J ends were trimmed by 7 bases and 0 bases, with 12 bases remaining between them. Per germline, CDR1 SGHRS and CDR2 YFSETQ. The CDR3 runs 14 residues.

This clonotype has a handful of counts. The chain is built from TRBV6-2 or TRBV6-3 and TRBJ2-3; the D call may be TRBD1 or TRBD2 (5 bases each). V shed 2 bases and J shed 4 bases, with 10 bases lying between them. This CDR3 is built from 14 residues. Germline-derived CDR1 and CDR2 are MNHEY and SVGEGT. The CDR3 DNA sequence: TGTGCCAGCAGTTACGGGGGATTGGCAGATACGCAGTATTTT. This encodes CASSYGGLADTQYF.

This clonotype has a count of ten or more. The rearrangement links TRBV20-1 to TRBJ2-3; the D is unclear. The V gene's germline CDR1 is DFQATT and CDR2 SNEGSKA (reference sequence). CDR3 length: 12 amino acids. V was pared by 1 base and J by 8 bases, with 10 bases between. The CDR3 here is CSARVQRGTQYF. The CDR3 DNA follows: TGCAGTGCTAGAGTTCAAAGAGGTACGCAGTATTTT.

This clonotype occurred many times. The chain couples TRBV25-1 to TRBJ1-2, with a weak D call TRBD1 (6 bases). Germline assignment: CDR1 MGHDK and CDR2 SYGVNS. This CDR3 comprises 12 residues. V gave up 6 bases and J gave up 8 bases, with 13 bases separating them. CDR3 nucleotide sequence: TGTGCCAGCAGGACGACAGGTTCCGGCTACACCTTC. Protein sequence: CASRTTGSGYTF.

This clonotype has a count of ten or more. The J gene is TRBJ2-2, the V gene TRBV3-1, with 8 bases identical to TRBD2. This CDR3 has 19 amino acids. J was trimmed by 7 bases and V by 2 bases; bases with no gene match: 18. CDR1 is LGHDT, CDR2 YNNKEL, per germline (reference sequence). The DNA of the CDR3 is TGTGCCAGCAGCCAACCTAGTGGGGTAGCGGGGACCCTCGTCGGGGAGCTGTTTTTT. Amino acids: CASSQPSGVAGTLVGELFF.

This clonotype was counted at least ten times. The genes are TRBV7-2 and TRBJ2-1; no clear D. The germline CDR1 and CDR2 sequences are SGHTA and FQGNSA. V was pared by 1 base and J by 4 bases, with 8 bases between. The CDR3 has 14 amino acids. The CDR3, as DNA: TGTGCCAGCAGCTTAGGTCAGTCTTACAATGAGCAGTTCTTC. This gives the protein CASSLGQSYNEQFF.

In the case of this clonotype: A much larger clone lies one base from this, so it may be a read error. The rearrangement uses TRBV6-2 or TRBV6-3 and TRBJ2-2; D unclear. Germline V gene sequence: CDR1 MNHEY, CDR2 SVGEGT. CDR3 length: 15 residues. V dropped 0 bases and J dropped 4 bases, with 9 bases sitting between them. CDR3 sequence: CASSYSWQVTGELFF. CDR3 in DNA: TGTGCCAGCAGTTACTCGTGGCAGGTCACCGGGGAGCTGTTTTTT.

This clonotype was detected many times. J is TRBJ2-1 and V is TRBV15; 11 bases align to TRBD2. CDR3 length: 18 amino acids. The junction had 10 bases not matched to a gene; V was cut back by 0 bases and J by 6 bases. Per germline, CDR1 LNHNV and CDR2 YYDKDF (reference sequence). CDR3 residues: CATSRDTGTSGRFNEQFF. The CDR3 nucleotides read TGTGCCACCAGCAGAGATACCGGGACTAGCGGAAGATTCAATGAGCAGTTCTTC. Using reference TRBV15 and TRBJ2-1 for the parts outside the CDR3, the full variable domain is DAMVIQNPRYQVTQFGKPVTLSCSQTLNHNVMYWYQQKSSQAPKLLFHYYDKDFNNEADTPDNFQSRRPNTSFCFLDIRSPGLGDTAMYLCATSRDTGTSGRFNEQFFGPGTRLTVL.

This clonotype was found many times. The rearrangement joins TRBV12-3 or TRBV12-4 to TRBJ2-3; D gene uncertain. V was cut by 6 bases and J by 3 bases, with 10 bases left in between. This CDR3 region has 13 residues. This chain's CDR3 is CASSPIGTDTQYF. The DNA for the CDR3 is TGTGCCAGCAGCCCTATTGGGACAGATACGCAGTATTTT.

This clonotype was detected only a few times. The chain combines TRBV4-2 with TRBJ2-3, with 9 bases identical to TRBD2. In germline, CDR1 is LGHNA, CDR2 YNFKEQ. The ends lost 0 bases at V and 5 bases at J; junction bases unmatched: 9. The CDR3 extends over 17 amino acids. CDR3 sequence (DNA): TGTGCCAGCAGCCAAGAGCTCTTTAGCGGGAGTGAAGATACGCAGTATTTT. Translated, it gives CASSQELFSGSEDTQYF.

This clonotype was observed a few times. The chain carries TRBV7-3 and TRBJ2-3, with a possible D match to TRBD2 (6 bases). Trimming took 0 bases from V and 7 from J, leaving 17 bases between them. Germline values: CDR1 SGHTA, CDR2 FQGTGA. The CDR3 loop spans 16 amino acids. CDR3 residues: CASSLTPPTLAHTQYF. Written as DNA, the CDR3 is TGTGCCAGCAGCTTAACGCCACCGACTCTAGCGCATACGCAGTATTTT.

This clonotype was counted ten times or more. The chain recombines TRBV12-3 or TRBV12-4 with TRBJ2-5; D gene ambiguous. This CDR3 region has 12 residues. The V gene lost 0 bases and the J gene lost 6 bases, with 5 bases spanning the gap. CDR3 bases: TGTGCCAGCAGTTTAGCCGGCCAGACCCAGTACTTC. The encoded protein is CASSLAGQTQYF.

This clonotype was found many times. V and J are TRBV4-3 and TRBJ1-1; D may be TRBD1 (6 bases). Trimming took off 4 bases at V and 3 bases at J, with 6 bases between the two ends. The germline V gene encodes CDR1 LGHNA and CDR2 YSLEER. CDR3 length equals 12 residues. The CDR3 nucleotides are TGCGCCAGCAGCCGGACAGACACTGAAGCTTTCTTT. Its translation: CASSRTDTEAFF.

Many counts were recorded for this clonotype. V is TRBV12-3 or TRBV12-4 and J is TRBJ2-5; D might be TRBD2 (6 bases). The CDR3 sequence is 12 residues long. The V end lost 8 bases, the J end lost 2 bases, and 9 bases lay between the germline ends. The CDR3 region is CASGAGQETQYF. The CDR3 nucleotides read TGTGCCAGCGGAGCGGGTCAAGAGACCCAGTACTTC.

Concerning this clonotype itself: This may stem from a read error, because a much larger clone lies one nucleotide away. The genes are TRBV18 and TRBJ2-3; 7 bases fit TRBD1. The CDR3 has 16 amino acids. The germline V gene has CDR1 KGHSH and CDR2 LQKENI. V lost 7 bases and J lost 2; bases outside the gene matches: 12. The CDR3 spells CASLARTGGYTDTQYF. CDR3 bases: TGTGCCAGCTTAGCTCGGACAGGCGGTTACACAGATACGCAGTATTTT.

This clonotype was seen repeatedly, ten times or more. The V and J genes are TRBV5-1 and TRBJ2-5; 10 bases match TRBD2. Losses at the gene ends were 1 base for V and 2 bases for J; bases not matched to a gene: 2. Germline CDR1 is SGHRS and CDR2 is YFSETQ. CDR3 length: 15 residues. CDR3 sequence reads: CASSLLAGAQETQYF. CDR3 nucleotide sequence: TGCGCCAGCAGCTTGCTAGCGGGGGCGCAAGAGACCCAGTACTTC.

The sample holds many counts of this clonotype. V gene TRBV7-2 combines with J gene TRBJ1-5; D is possibly TRBD1 (5 bases). The V gene lost 4 bases and the J gene lost 6 bases, with 10 bases spanning the gap. The germline gives CDR1 SGHTA, CDR2 FQGNSA. The CDR3 covers 13 residues. The CDR3 sequence is CASSSGRSQPQHF. CDR3 DNA: TGTGCCAGCAGCTCAGGGAGGTCTCAGCCCCAGCATTTT. Filled out from reference TRBV7-2 and TRBJ1-5, the complete variable domain reads GAGVSQSPSNKVTEKGKDVELRCDPISGHTALYWYRQSLGQGLEFLIYFQGNSAPDKSGLPSDRFSAERTGGSVSTLTIQRTQQEDSAVYLCASSSGRSQPQHFGDGTRLSIL.

As regards this clonotype: A read error may be the cause here, since a much bigger clone is one base away. The chain employs TRBV3-1 and TRBJ2-3; no definite D call. The germline V gene has CDR1 LGHDT and CDR2 YNNKEL (reference sequence). The CDR3 is 19 amino acids. The DNA of the CDR3 is TGTACCAGCAGTTTACGAGTCGCGAAAAGGGCCGCTTACACAGATACGCAGTATTTT. Its translation is CTSSLRVAKRAAYTDTQYF.

In its sample, this clonotype was seen many times. This chain uses TRBV7-2 with TRBJ1-1; TRBD1 might be the D (5 bases). Germline-derived CDR1 and CDR2 are SGHTA and FQGNSA. The CDR3 consists of 16 residues. V lost 1 base to trimming and J lost 5 bases, with 17 bases between them. The CDR3: CASSLGEAGGKTEAFF. The DNA for the CDR3 is TGTGCCAGCAGCTTAGGCGAAGCGGGGGGGAAAACTGAAGCTTTCTTT.

This clonotype was picked up many times. The chain carries TRBV7-2 and TRBJ2-5; TRBD1 is a possible D gene (6 bases). The CDR3 runs to 15 residues. The V and J ends lost 4 bases and 2 bases respectively, with 14 bases between them. CDR1 SGHTA and CDR2 FQGNSA come from the germline V gene. The CDR3: CASSSTGRVQETQYF. CDR3 nucleotides: TGTGCCAGCAGCTCTACAGGGAGAGTACAAGAGACCCAGTACTTC. Complete variable domain (other parts from reference TRBV7-2 and TRBJ2-5): GAGVSQSPSNKVTEKGKDVELRCDPISGHTALYWYRQSLGQGLEFLIYFQGNSAPDKSGLPSDRFSAERTGGSVSTLTIQRTQQEDSAVYLCASSSTGRVQETQYFGPGTRLLVL.

V gene TRBV6-5 combines with J gene TRBJ2-7; TRBD2 matches 12 bases. V lost 4 bases to trimming and J lost 5 bases; unmatched junction nucleotides: 12. The CDR3 contains 17 residues. The V gene's germline CDR1 is MNHEY and CDR2 SVGAGI. The CDR3 DNA reads as TGTGCCAGCAGTTGGCCGGTGACTAGCGGGGGCAAAGACGAGCAGTACTTC. Amino acids: CASSWPVTSGGKDEQYF.